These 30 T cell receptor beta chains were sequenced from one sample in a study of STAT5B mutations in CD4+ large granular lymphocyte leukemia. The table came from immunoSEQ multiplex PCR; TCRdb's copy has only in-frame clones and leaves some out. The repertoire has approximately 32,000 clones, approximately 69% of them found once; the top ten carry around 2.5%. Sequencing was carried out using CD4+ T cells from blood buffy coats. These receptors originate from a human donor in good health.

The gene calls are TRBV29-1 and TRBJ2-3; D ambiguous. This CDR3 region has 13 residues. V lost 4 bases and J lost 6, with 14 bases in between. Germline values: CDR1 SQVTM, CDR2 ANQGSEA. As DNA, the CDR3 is TGCAGCGTTGTGCGACATAACTGGGATACGCAGTATTTT. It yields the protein CSVVRHNWDTQYF.

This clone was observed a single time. CDR3 residues: CASSPGQGDGYTF. The CDR3 DNA reads TGTGCCAGCTCACCGGGACAGGGGGACGGCTACACCTTC. This chain joins TRBV18 and TRBJ1-2; 11 bases match TRBD1. V shed 3 bases and J 8 bases; nucleotides not matched to a gene: 2. The CDR3 has 13 amino acids. Germline loops: CDR1 KGHSH, CDR2 LQKENI.

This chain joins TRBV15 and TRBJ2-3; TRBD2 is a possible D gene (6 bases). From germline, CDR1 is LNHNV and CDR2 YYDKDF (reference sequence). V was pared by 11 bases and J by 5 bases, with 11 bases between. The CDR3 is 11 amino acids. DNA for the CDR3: TGTGCCTTCCTGGGGGGAGATACGCAGTATTTT. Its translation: CAFLGGDTQYF.

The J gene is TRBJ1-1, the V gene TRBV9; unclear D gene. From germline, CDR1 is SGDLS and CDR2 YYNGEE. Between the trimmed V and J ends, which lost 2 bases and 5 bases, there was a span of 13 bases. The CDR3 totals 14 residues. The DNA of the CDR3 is TGTGCCAGCAGCGTCTGGGGTTGGGATACTGAAGCTTTCTTT. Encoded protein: CASSVWGWDTEAFF.

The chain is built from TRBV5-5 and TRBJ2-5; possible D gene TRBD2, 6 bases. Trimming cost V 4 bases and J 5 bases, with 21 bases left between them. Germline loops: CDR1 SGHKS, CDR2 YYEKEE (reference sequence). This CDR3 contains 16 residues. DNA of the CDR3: TGTGCCAGCAGCAAGGAAGGGCTGACTAGGGTGGAGACCCAGTACTTC. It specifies CASSKEGLTRVETQYF.

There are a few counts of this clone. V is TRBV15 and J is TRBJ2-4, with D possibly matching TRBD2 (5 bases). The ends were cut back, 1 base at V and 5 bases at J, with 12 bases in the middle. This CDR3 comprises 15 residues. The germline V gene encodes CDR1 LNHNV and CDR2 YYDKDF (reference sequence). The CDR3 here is CATSRGGSGQNIQYF. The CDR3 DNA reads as TGTGCCACCAGCAGAGGTGGGAGTGGGCAAAACATTCAGTACTTC.

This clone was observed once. CDR3 residues: CASSIRDRSNYGYTF. The DNA of the CDR3 is TGTGCCAGCAGTATTCGGGACAGGTCCAACTATGGCTACACCTTC. V usage is TRBV6-5 and J usage is TRBJ1-2; 8 nucleotides agree with TRBD1. The ends lost 5 bases at V and 2 bases at J; junction bases unmatched: 7. The CDR3 covers 15 residues. CDR1 and CDR2 (germline): MNHEY, SVGAGI.

The CDR3 region is CAWGGTSYEQYF. The CDR3, as DNA: TGTGCCTGGGGCGGCACCTCCTACGAGCAGTACTTC. V usage is TRBV30 and J usage is TRBJ2-7; D unclear. V dropped 5 bases and J dropped 0 bases, with 8 bases sitting between them. Germline V gene data show CDR1 as GTSNPN and CDR2 as SVGIG (reference sequence). The CDR3 totals 12 residues. Complete variable domain (other parts from reference TRBV30 and TRBJ2-7): SQTIHQWPATLVQPVGSPLSLECTVEGTSNPNLYWYRQAAGRGLQLLFYSVGIGQISSEVPQNLSASRPQDRQFILSSKKLLLSDSGFYLCAWGGTSYEQYFGPGTRLTVT.

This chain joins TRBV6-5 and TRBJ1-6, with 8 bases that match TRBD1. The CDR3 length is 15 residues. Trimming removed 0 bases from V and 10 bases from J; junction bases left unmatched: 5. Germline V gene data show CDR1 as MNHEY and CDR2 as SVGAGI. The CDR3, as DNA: TGTGCCAGCAGTTACTCCCCAGGGGGCTGGTCACCCCTCCACTTT. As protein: CASSYSPGGWSPLHF.

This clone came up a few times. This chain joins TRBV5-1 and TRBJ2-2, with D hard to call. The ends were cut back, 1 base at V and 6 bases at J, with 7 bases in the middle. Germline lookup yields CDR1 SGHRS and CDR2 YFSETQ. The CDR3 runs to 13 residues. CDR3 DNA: TGCGCCAGCAGCTTGCAAAATTCCGGGGAGCTGTTTTTT. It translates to CASSLQNSGELFF. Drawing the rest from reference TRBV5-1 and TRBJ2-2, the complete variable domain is KAGVTQTPRYLIKTRGQQVTLSCSPISGHRSVSWYQQTPGQGLQFLFEYFSETQRNKGNFPGRFSGRQFSNSRSEMNVSTLELGDSALYLCASSLQNSGELFFGEGSRLTVL.

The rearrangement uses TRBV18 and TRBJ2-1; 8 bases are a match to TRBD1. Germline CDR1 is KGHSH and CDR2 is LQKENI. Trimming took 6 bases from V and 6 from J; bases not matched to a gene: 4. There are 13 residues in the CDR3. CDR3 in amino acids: CASSQQGGNEQFF. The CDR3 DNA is TGTGCCAGCTCCCAACAGGGGGGCAATGAGCAGTTCTTC.

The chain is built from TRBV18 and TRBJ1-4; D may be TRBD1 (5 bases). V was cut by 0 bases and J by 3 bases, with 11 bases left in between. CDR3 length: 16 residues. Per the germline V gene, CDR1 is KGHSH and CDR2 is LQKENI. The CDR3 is CASSPPEGLSNEKLFF. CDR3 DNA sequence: TGTGCCAGCTCACCACCGGAGGGGCTATCTAATGAAAAACTGTTTTTT.

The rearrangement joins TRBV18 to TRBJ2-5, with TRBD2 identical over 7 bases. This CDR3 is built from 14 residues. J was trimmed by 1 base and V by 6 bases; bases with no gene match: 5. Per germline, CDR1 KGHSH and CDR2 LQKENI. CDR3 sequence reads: CASSPPSGQETQYF. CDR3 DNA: TGTGCCAGCTCCCCCCCTAGCGGCCAAGAGACCCAGTACTTC. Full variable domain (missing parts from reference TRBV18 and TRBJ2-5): NAGVMQNPRHLVRRRGQEARLRCSPMKGHSHVYWYRQLPEEGLKFMVYLQKENIIDESGMPKERFSAEFPKEGPSILRIQQVVRGDSAAYFCASSPPSGQETQYFGPGTRLLVL.

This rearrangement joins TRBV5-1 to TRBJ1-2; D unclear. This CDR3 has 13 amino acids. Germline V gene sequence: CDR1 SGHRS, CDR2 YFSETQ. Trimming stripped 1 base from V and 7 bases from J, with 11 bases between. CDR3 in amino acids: CASSLLGPGGYTF. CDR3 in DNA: TGCGCCAGCAGCTTGCTTGGGCCGGGTGGCTACACCTTC.

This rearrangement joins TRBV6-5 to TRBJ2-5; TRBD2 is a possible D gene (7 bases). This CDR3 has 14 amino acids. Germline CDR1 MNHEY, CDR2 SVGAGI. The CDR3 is CAGDEGGLQETQYF. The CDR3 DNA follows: TGTGCTGGGGACGAGGGGGGGCTTCAAGAGACCCAGTACTTC.

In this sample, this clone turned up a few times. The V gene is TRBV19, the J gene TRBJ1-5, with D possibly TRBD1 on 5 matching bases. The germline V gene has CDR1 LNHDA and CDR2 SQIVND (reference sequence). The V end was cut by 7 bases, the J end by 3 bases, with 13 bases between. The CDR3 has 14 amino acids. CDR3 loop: CASKDQGYNQPQHF. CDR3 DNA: TGTGCCAGTAAAGATCAGGGCTACAATCAGCCCCAGCATTTT.

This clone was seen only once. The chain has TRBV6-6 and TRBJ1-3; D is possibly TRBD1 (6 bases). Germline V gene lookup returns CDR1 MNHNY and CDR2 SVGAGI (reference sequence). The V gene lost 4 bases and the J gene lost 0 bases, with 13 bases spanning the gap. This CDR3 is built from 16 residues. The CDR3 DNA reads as TGTGCCAGCAGTTTGCCCGACAGGACCTCTGGAAACACCATATATTTT. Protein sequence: CASSLPDRTSGNTIYF.

The CDR3 loop is CASSNGHASGTEAFF. The DNA of the CDR3 is TGTGCCAGTAGTAATGGACACGCGTCGGGCACTGAAGCTTTCTTT. The J gene is TRBJ1-1, the V gene TRBV19; tentatively, D is TRBD1 (5 bases). The V gene lost 4 bases and the J gene lost 4 bases, with 16 bases spanning the gap. Germline CDR1 reads LNHDA; CDR2 reads SQIVND (reference sequence). The CDR3 is made up of 15 amino acids.

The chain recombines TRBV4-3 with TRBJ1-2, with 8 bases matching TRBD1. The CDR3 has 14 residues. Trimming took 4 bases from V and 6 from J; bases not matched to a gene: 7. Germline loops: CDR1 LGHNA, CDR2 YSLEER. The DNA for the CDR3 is TGCGCCAGCAGCCTACGACAGGGGAGGGATGGCTACACCTTC. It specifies CASSLRQGRDGYTF.

The CDR3 loop reads CATSRVRTGALYEQYF. The DNA of the CDR3 is TGTGCCACCAGCAGAGTCCGGACAGGTGCCCTCTACGAGCAGTACTTC. The V call is TRBV15, the J call TRBJ2-7; 7 positions match TRBD1. The CDR3 has 16 amino acids. Germline CDR1 reads LNHNV; CDR2 reads YYDKDF (reference sequence). Trimming at V came to 1 base and at J to 3 bases, leaving 9 bases not matched to a gene.

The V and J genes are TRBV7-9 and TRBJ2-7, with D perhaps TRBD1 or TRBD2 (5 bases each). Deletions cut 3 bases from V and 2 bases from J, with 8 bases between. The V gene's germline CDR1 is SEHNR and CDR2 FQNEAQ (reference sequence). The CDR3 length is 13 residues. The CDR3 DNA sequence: TGTGCCAGCAGCTTGCCGGGACCCTACGAGCAGTACTTC. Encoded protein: CASSLPGPYEQYF.

CDR3 DNA sequence: TGTGCCAGTAGTATGATTGACAGATATGGCTACACCTTC. This gives the protein CASSMIDRYGYTF. The V gene is TRBV19, the J gene TRBJ1-2; tentative D call: TRBD1 (5 bases). V lost 3 bases, J lost 5 bases, and 10 bases lay in between. There are 13 residues in the CDR3. Germline V gives CDR1 LNHDA, CDR2 SQIVND (reference sequence).

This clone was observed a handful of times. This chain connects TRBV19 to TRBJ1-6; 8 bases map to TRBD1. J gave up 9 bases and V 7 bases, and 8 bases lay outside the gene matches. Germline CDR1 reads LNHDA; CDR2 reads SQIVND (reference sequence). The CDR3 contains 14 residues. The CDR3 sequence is CASKTTGGGSPLHF. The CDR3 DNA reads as TGTGCCAGTAAAACTACAGGGGGAGGTTCACCCCTCCACTTT.

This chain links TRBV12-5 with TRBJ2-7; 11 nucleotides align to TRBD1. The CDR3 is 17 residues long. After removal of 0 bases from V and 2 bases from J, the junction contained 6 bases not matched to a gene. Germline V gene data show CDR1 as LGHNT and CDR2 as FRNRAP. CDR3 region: CASGLVVGTGGTYEQYF. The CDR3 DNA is TGTGCTAGTGGTTTGGTAGTGGGGACAGGGGGGACCTACGAGCAGTACTTC.

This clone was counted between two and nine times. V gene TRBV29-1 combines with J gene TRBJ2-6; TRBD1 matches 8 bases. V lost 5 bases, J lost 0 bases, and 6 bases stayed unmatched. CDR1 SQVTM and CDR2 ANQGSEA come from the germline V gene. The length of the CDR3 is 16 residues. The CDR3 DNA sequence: TGCAGCGTTCTTGACAGGGGTGCCTCTGGGGCCAACGTCCTGACTTTC. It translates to CSVLDRGASGANVLTF.

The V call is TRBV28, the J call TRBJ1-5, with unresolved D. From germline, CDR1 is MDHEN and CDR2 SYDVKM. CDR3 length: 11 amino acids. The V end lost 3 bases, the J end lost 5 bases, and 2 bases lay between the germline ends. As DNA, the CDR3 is TGTGCCAGCAGTTTGGATCAGCCCCAGCATTTT. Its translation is CASSLDQPQHF.

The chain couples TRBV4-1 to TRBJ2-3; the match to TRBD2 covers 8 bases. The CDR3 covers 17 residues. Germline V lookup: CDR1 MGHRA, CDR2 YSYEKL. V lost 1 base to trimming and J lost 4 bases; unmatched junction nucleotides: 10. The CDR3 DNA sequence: TGCGCCAGCAGCCAAGTGTCTCGCGGGGGGTCCCCAGATACGCAGTATTTT. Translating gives CASSQVSRGGSPDTQYF.

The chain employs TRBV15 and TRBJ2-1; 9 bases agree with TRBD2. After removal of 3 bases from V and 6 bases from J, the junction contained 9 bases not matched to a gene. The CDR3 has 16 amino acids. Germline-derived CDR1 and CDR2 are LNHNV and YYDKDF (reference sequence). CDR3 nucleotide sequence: TGTGCCACCAGCAGTCCCGCGGGGGGGCGTCTCAATGAGCAGTTCTTC. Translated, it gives CATSSPAGGRLNEQFF.

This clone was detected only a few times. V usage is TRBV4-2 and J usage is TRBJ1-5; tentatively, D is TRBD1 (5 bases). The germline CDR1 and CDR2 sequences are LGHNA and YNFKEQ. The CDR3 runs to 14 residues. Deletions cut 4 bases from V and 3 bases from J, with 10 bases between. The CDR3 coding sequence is TGTGCCAGCAGCCCAGGGCAGGTCAATCAGCCCCAGCATTTT. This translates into CASSPGQVNQPQHF.

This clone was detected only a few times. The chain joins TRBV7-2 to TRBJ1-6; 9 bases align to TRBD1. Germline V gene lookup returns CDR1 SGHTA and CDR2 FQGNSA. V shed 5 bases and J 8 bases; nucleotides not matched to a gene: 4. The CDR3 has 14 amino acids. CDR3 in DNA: TGTGCCAGCAGCGCGGGACAGGGTCATTCACCCCTCCACTTT. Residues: CASSAGQGHSPLHF.